This is a list of T cell receptor beta chains from one sample in a study of HIV-infected patients and healthy controls. TCRdb processed the 5' RACE reads anew with MiXCR; each CDR3 protein has one entry. This sample has 50,000 to 80,000 distinct CDR3 sequences, with roughly 19% found just once. The source material was CD4+ T cells from blood. Source of these receptors: a human donor in good health. The CDR3 runs from the conserved cysteine through the conserved F or W. A D gene is named only where the DNA matches it firmly. Expanded clones get a size class; other rows say once, few or many, or leave the size out.

d_gene	abundance	v_gene	j_gene	CDR3nt	CDR3aa
NA	few	TRBV6-2/TRBV6-3	TRBJ2-4	TGTGCCAGCAGTTCCACCGTTTCGAGTAGGCCGGCCAAAAACATTCAGTACTTC	CASSSTVSSRPAKNIQYF
NA	few	TRBV20-1	TRBJ1-5	TGCAGTGCTGCCGGACTGACCAGCAATCAGCCCCAGCATTTT	CSAAGLTSNQPQHF
TRBD1	NA	TRBV24-1	TRBJ2-7	TGTGCCACCAGTGACCGGACAGGGGGAGAAGAGCAGTACTTC	CATSDRTGGEEQYF
NA	few	TRBV29-1	TRBJ2-5	TGCAGCGTTGAAGTCCAGAATTTCTGGGAGACCCAGTACTTC	CSVEVQNFWETQYF
NA	many	TRBV5-1	TRBJ2-7	TGCGCCAGCAGCTTCCAGGCGAACTACGAGCAGTACTTC	CASSFQANYEQYF
NA	few	TRBV5-1	TRBJ1-1	TGCGCCAGCAGCTTGAATCAGGTACCTTATATGAACACTGAAGCTTTCTTT	CASSLNQVPYMNTEAFF
NA	few	TRBV7-2	TRBJ1-5	TGTGCCAGCAGCCAGAGCAGCAATCAGCCCCAGCATTTT	CASSQSSNQPQHF
TRBD2	many	TRBV6-5	TRBJ2-7	TGTGCCAGCAGGGGGACTAGCGGGAGGATCTACGAGCAGTACTTC	CASRGTSGRIYEQYF
TRBD2	NA	TRBV4-3	TRBJ2-7	TGCGCCAGCAGCCTAAAGCGGGGGGGCGGCGAGCAGTACTTC	CASSLKRGGGEQYF
NA	NA	TRBV20-1	TRBJ1-5	TGCAGTGCTACATCGACAGTTTATCAGCCCCAGCATTTT	CSATSTVYQPQHF
NA	many	TRBV2	TRBJ1-5	TGTGCCAGCAGCCGACAGGTTAATCAGCCCCAGCATTTT	CASSRQVNQPQHF
NA	NA	TRBV7-9	TRBJ1-2	TGTGCCAGCAGCCACCCGACAGTCTACTATGGCTACACCTTC	CASSHPTVYYGYTF
NA	NA	TRBV6-6	TRBJ1-1	TGTGCCAGCAGCGTAGGGACGGCGAACACTGAAGCTTTCTTT	CASSVGTANTEAFF
TRBD2	many	TRBV2	TRBJ2-1	TGTGCCAGCAGTACAAATAGCGGGAGGGCCACCGGTGAGCAGTTCTTC	CASSTNSGRATGEQFF
NA	many	TRBV5-1	TRBJ2-1	TGCGCCAGCAGCTTGGTAAGGGGCGCTTACAATGAGCAGTTCTTC	CASSLVRGAYNEQFF
NA	many	TRBV6-6	TRBJ2-5	TGTGCCAGCAGTTACTCGAACAGGGAGGAGACCCAGTACTTC	CASSYSNREETQYF
NA	few	TRBV19	TRBJ1-2	TGTGCCAGTAGTATGCCCCCCTCCATGGGGGCTAACTATGGCTACACCTTC	CASSMPPSMGANYGYTF
TRBD1	few	TRBV12-3/TRBV12-4	TRBJ1-2	TGTGCCAGCAGTTCGGACAGGGATCGGGGCTACACCTTC	CASSSDRDRGYTF
TRBD1	few	TRBV12-3/TRBV12-4	TRBJ2-1	TGTGCCAGCAGTTTAGGGACAGGGGTGGATGAGCAGTTCTTC	CASSLGTGVDEQFF
NA	NA	TRBV4-2	TRBJ2-6	TGTGCCAGCAGCCAAGAGGGCTCCTCTGGGGCCAACGTCCTGACTTTC	CASSQEGSSGANVLTF
TRBD1	many	TRBV11-2	TRBJ1-5	TGTGCCAGCAGCTTAGACCCTCAGGGGGCGTTCAATCAGCCCCAGCATTTT	CASSLDPQGAFNQPQHF
NA	few	TRBV18	TRBJ2-1	TGTGCCAGCTCACCACCTAGCGTTGGCGGTGAAGAGCAGTTCTTC	CASSPPSVGGEEQFF
NA	many	TRBV5-6	TRBJ1-5	TGTGCCAGCAGCTTGGCTGCAGGAAGGATCAATCAGCCCCAGCATTTT	CASSLAAGRINQPQHF
TRBD1	few	TRBV7-9	TRBJ2-3	TGTGCCAGCAGCCAGACCGGGACAGGGTCGTTGGATACGCAGTATTTT	CASSQTGTGSLDTQYF
NA	NA	TRBV20-1	TRBJ1-1	TGCAGTGTCGTCGGCAATGGGGTAACTGAAGCTTTCTTT	CSVVGNGVTEAFF